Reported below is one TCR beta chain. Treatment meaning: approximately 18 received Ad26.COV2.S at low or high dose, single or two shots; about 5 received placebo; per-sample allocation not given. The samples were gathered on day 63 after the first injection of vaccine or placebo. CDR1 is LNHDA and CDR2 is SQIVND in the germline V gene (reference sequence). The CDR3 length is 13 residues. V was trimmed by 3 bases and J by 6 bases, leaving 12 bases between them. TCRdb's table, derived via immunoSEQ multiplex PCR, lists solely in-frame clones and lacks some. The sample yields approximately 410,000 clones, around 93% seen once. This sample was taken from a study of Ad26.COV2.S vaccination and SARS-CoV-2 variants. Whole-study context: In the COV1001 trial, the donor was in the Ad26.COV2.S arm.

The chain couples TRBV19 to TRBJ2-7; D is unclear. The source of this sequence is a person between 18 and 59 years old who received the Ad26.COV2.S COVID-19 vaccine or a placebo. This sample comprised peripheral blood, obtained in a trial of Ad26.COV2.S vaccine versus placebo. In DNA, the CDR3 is TGTGCCAGTAGTATTCTTGAGGCCTCCGAGCAGTACTTC. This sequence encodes CASSILEASEQYF.